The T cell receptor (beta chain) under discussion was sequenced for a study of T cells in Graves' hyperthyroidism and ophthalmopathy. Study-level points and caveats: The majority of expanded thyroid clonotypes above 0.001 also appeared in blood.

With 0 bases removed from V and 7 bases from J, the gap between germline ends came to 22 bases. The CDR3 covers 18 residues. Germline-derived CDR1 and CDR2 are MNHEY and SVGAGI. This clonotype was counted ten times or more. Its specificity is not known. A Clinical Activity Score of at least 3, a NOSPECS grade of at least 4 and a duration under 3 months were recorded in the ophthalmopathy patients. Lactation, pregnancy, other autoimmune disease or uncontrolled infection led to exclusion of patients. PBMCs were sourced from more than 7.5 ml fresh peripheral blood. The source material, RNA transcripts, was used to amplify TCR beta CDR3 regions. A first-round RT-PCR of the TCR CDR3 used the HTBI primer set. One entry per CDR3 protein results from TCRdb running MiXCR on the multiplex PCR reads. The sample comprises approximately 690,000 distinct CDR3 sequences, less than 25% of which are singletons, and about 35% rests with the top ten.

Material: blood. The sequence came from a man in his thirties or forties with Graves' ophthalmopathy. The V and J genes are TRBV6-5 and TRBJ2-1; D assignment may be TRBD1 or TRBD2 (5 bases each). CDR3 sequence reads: CASSYSGPGTPVANEQFF. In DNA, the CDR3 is TGTGCCAGCAGTTACTCCGGGCCCGGGACCCCGGTTGCAAATGAGCAGTTCTTC.